A single sample gave rise to the 27 T cell receptor beta chains below, sequenced in a study of PD-L1 blockade in urothelial cancer. Described time point: peripheral blood 6 weeks after treatment start. The method was immunoSEQ multiplex PCR; TCRdb's version includes in-frame clones alone and lacks a portion of them. The sample consists of roughly 120,000 clones, around 93% of them appearing once. Material: PBMCs, obtained around atezolizumab (anti-PD-L1) treatment. The receptors derive from a man aged 55 to 70 with urothelial cancer.

The chain has TRBV5-6 and TRBJ2-5; 7 nucleotides match TRBD2. The V and J ends lost 2 bases and 10 bases, in that order; junction bases with no gene match: 2. The CDR3 runs to 11 residues. The germline CDR1 and CDR2 sequences are SGHDT and YYEEEE. The CDR3 nucleotides read TGTGCCAGCAGCTTCGGGGACTACCAGTACTTC. It is translated as CASSFGDYQYF.

The chain has TRBV18 and TRBJ2-2; TRBD1 agrees at 9 bases. Germline values: CDR1 KGHSH, CDR2 LQKENI. The J segment lost 5 bases and the V segment lost 3 bases, leaving 7 bases of the junction unmatched. This CDR3 has 16 residues. This chain's CDR3 is CASSPGQGYRTGELFF. The CDR3 nucleotides read TGTGCCAGCTCACCGGGACAGGGTTATCGGACCGGGGAGCTGTTTTTT.

V is TRBV30 and J is TRBJ2-5, with 8 positions matching TRBD2. The CDR3 is 17 amino acids. The V segment lost 0 bases and the J segment 1 base; nucleotides outside the gene matches: 10. In germline, CDR1 is GTSNPN, CDR2 SVGIG (reference sequence). CDR3 nucleotide sequence: TGTGCCTGGAGTGTTTCCCTTAGCGGGAACATCCAAGAGACCCAGTACTTC. The encoded protein is CAWSVSLSGNIQETQYF.

The chain recombines TRBV2 with TRBJ2-2, with 7 bases fitting TRBD1. Germline loops: CDR1 SNHLY, CDR2 FYNNEI. V shed 6 bases and J 1 base; nucleotides not matched to a gene: 2. The CDR3 covers 14 residues. This CDR3 is CASSWDRNTGELFF. The CDR3 coding sequence is TGTGCCAGCAGCTGGGACAGGAACACCGGGGAGCTGTTTTTT. Combining the CDR3 with reference TRBV2 and TRBJ2-2 gives the whole variable domain EPEVTQTPSHQVTQMGQEVILRCVPISNHLYFYWYRQILGQKVEFLVSFYNNEISEKSEIFDDQFSVERPDGSNFTLKIRSTKLEDSAMYFCASSWDRNTGELFFGEGSRLTVL.

The chain combines TRBV5-4 with TRBJ2-3; 7 bases match TRBD2. The CDR3 length is 14 residues. The J segment lost 3 bases and the V segment lost 6 bases, leaving 7 bases of the junction unmatched. The V gene's germline CDR1 is SGHNT and CDR2 YYREEE (reference sequence). CDR3 region: CASTSGVDTDTQYF. The CDR3, as DNA: TGTGCCAGCACAAGCGGGGTAGATACAGATACGCAGTATTTT.

This chain links TRBV9 with TRBJ2-3, with TRBD2 identical over 10 bases. CDR1 and CDR2 from the germline V gene are SGDLS and YYNGEE. V shed 4 bases and J 6 bases; nucleotides not matched to a gene: 20. The CDR3 runs 19 residues. The CDR3 DNA follows: TGTGCCAGCAGCTCCCAAATCGCTAGCGGGGGCCTCGAATCTGATACGCAGTATTTT. Translation gives CASSSQIASGGLESDTQYF.

The chain is built from TRBV7-3 and TRBJ2-7; 10 bases are a match to TRBD2. The germline CDR1 and CDR2 sequences are SGHTA and FQGTGA. CDR3 size: 18 residues. Unmatched junction bases numbered 21, after V lost 9 bases and J lost 4 bases. Here the CDR3 DNA reads TGTGCCAGTAGCGAGGGGGCTAGCGGGGGACTTTTCCGTTACGAGCAGTACTTC. This gives the protein CASSEGASGGLFRYEQYF.

This clone was seen a single time. The V call is TRBV4-3, the J call TRBJ2-1, with D possibly being TRBD2 (5 bases). The CDR3 has 17 residues. V was clipped by 0 bases and J by 3 bases, with 15 bases between them. Germline assignment: CDR1 LGHNA and CDR2 YSLEER. The CDR3: CASSQDRASLFYNEQFF. CDR3 nucleotides: TGCGCCAGCAGCCAAGACCGTGCTAGCCTCTTCTACAATGAGCAGTTCTTC.

The rearrangement links TRBV29-1 to TRBJ1-4; TRBD1 matches at 7 bases. J lost 4 bases, V lost 7 bases, and 3 bases had no gene match. Germline CDR1 SQVTM, CDR2 ANQGSEA. The CDR3 spans 12 residues. The CDR3 DNA reads as TGCAGCGCGGGACAGAGTAATGAAAAACTGTTTTTT. Protein sequence: CSAGQSNEKLFF.

The chain carries TRBV2 and TRBJ2-2, with D perhaps TRBD2 (6 bases). Germline assignment: CDR1 SNHLY and CDR2 FYNNEI. The CDR3 is 17 residues long. V shed 8 bases and J shed 8 bases, with 27 bases lying between them. The CDR3 DNA reads TGTGCCAGCGGGGAGGTTGGGGACGGATGGGGACCAGGGGAGCTGTTTTTT. Translation: CASGEVGDGWGPGELFF.

V gene TRBV18 combines with J gene TRBJ2-3; perhaps TRBD2 as D (6 bases). V lost 2 bases to trimming and J lost 5 bases, with 11 bases between them. This CDR3 has 14 residues. Looked up from germline, CDR1 is KGHSH and CDR2 is LQKENI. The CDR3 DNA reads TGTGCCAGCTCACCAGGAGGGCTGGGAGATACGCAGTATTTT. It codes for CASSPGGLGDTQYF.

The chain links TRBV19 to TRBJ2-7; D uncertain. Germline V gene lookup returns CDR1 LNHDA and CDR2 SQIVND (reference sequence). The V and J ends lost 7 bases and 3 bases respectively, with 16 bases between them. This CDR3 is 14 amino acids long. This chain's CDR3 is CASTPERGSYEQYF. The CDR3 DNA follows: TGTGCCAGTACCCCAGAACGTGGCAGCTACGAGCAGTACTTC. Full variable domain (outside the CDR3, taken from reference TRBV19 and TRBJ2-7): DGGITQSPKYLFRKEGQNVTLSCEQNLNHDAMYWYRQDPGQGLRLIYYSQIVNDFQKGDIAEGYSVSREKKESFPLTVTSAQKNPTAFYLCASTPERGSYEQYFGPGTRLTVT.

The chain recombines TRBV4-3 with TRBJ2-7; TRBD2 matches at 11 bases. J was trimmed by 1 base and V by 2 bases; bases with no gene match: 10. The CDR3 has 18 amino acids. Germline V lookup: CDR1 LGHNA, CDR2 YSLEER. This CDR3 reads CASSQSLPLAGGSYEQYF. CDR3 nucleotides: TGCGCCAGCAGCCAATCACTTCCCCTAGCGGGAGGTTCCTACGAGCAGTACTTC.

The genes are TRBV6-5 and TRBJ2-2; D gene unclear. Germline loops: CDR1 MNHEY, CDR2 SVGAGI. CDR3 length: 13 residues. V lost 3 bases and J lost 4, with 6 bases in between. CDR3 sequence reads: CASSYPGTGELFF. As DNA, the CDR3 is TGTGCCAGCAGTTATCCGGGCACCGGGGAGCTGTTTTTT.

The rearrangement links TRBV6-1 to TRBJ2-6, with TRBD1 matching over 8 bases. Germline V gene data show CDR1 as MNHNS and CDR2 as SASEGT. This CDR3 region has 15 residues. Trimming took 7 bases from V and 0 from J; bases not matched to a gene: 2. The CDR3 is CASTDRVSGANVLTF. CDR3 DNA sequence: TGTGCCAGCACGGACAGGGTCTCTGGGGCCAACGTCCTGACTTTC.

The DNA for the CDR3 is TGCGCCAGCAGTTTGGCAGAAGAGACCCAGTACTTC. This gives the protein CASSLAEETQYF. This rearrangement joins TRBV10-2 to TRBJ2-5, with no clear D. Germline V gene data show CDR1 as WSHSY and CDR2 as SAAADI. This CDR3 has 12 amino acids. Trimming took off 5 bases at V and 3 bases at J, with 7 bases between the two ends.

The genes are TRBV5-1 and TRBJ2-1; 10 bases align to TRBD2. This CDR3 contains 16 residues. J was trimmed by 8 bases and V by 4 bases; bases with no gene match: 12. The germline CDR1 and CDR2 sequences are SGHRS and YFSETQ. CDR3 sequence reads: CASSPPFSGRNDEQFF. CDR3 DNA: TGCGCCAGCAGCCCCCCTTTTAGCGGGAGGAACGATGAGCAGTTCTTC.

This chain joins TRBV28 and TRBJ1-2; D not resolved. The germline V gene encodes CDR1 MDHEN and CDR2 SYDVKM. V shed 5 bases and J shed 3 bases, with 16 bases lying between them. This CDR3 contains 15 residues. The DNA of the CDR3 is TGTGCCAGCAGTCCATCCCCCCCCGCGGACTATGGCTACACCTTC. Protein sequence: CASSPSPPADYGYTF.

V and J are TRBV7-2 and TRBJ2-3; 13 bases match TRBD2. From germline, CDR1 is SGHTA and CDR2 FQGNSA. J gave up 5 bases and V 5 bases, and 4 bases lay outside the gene matches. The CDR3 has 15 residues. As DNA, the CDR3 is TGTGCCAGCAGCGCCAGACTAGCGGGAGGAGATACGCAGTATTTT. Encoded protein: CASSARLAGGDTQYF. Together with reference TRBV7-2 and TRBJ2-3, the CDR3 gives the full variable domain: GAGVSQSPSNKVTEKGKDVELRCDPISGHTALYWYRQSLGQGLEFLIYFQGNSAPDKSGLPSDRFSAERTGGSVSTLTIQRTQQEDSAVYLCASSARLAGGDTQYFGPGTRLTVL.

This chain links TRBV2 with TRBJ2-5; 13 nucleotides match TRBD2. Germline assignment: CDR1 SNHLY and CDR2 FYNNEI. V gave up 6 bases and J gave up 5 bases; unmatched junction bases: 3. There are 14 residues in the CDR3. This CDR3 is CASRLAGGEETQYF. The CDR3 DNA reads TGTGCCAGCAGACTAGCGGGAGGGGAGGAGACCCAGTACTTC.

V usage is TRBV5-1 and J usage is TRBJ1-1, with D perhaps matching TRBD1 (6 bases). Germline V gene sequence: CDR1 SGHRS, CDR2 YFSETQ. This CDR3 has 16 amino acids. Trimming took off 3 bases at V and 1 base at J, with 16 bases between the two ends. The CDR3 nucleotides are TGCGCCAGCAGCTACCCAGGGGTAATGGGGAACACTGAAGCTTTCTTT. Translation gives CASSYPGVMGNTEAFF.

DNA for the CDR3: TGTGCCAGCAGCTTGGAGGGTAGCGGGTTTTCCTACAATGAGCAGTTCTTC. Translating it yields CASSLEGSGFSYNEQFF. The rearrangement links TRBV5-6 to TRBJ2-1, with 7 nucleotides matching TRBD2. Unmatched junction bases numbered 7, after V lost 0 bases and J lost 1 base. CDR3 length: 17 residues. The germline V gene encodes CDR1 SGHDT and CDR2 YYEEEE.

The chain carries TRBV9 and TRBJ2-5, with D tentatively TRBD1 (5 bases). The germline V gene has CDR1 SGDLS and CDR2 YYNGEE. The length of the CDR3 is 15 residues. Trimming stripped 0 bases from V and 5 bases from J, with 14 bases between. The CDR3, as DNA: TGTGCCAGCAGCGTAGAGCCCCAGGGTGTGGAGACCCAGTACTTC. This sequence encodes CASSVEPQGVETQYF.

Only one count was recorded for this clone. The chain has TRBV10-3 and TRBJ2-7, with D possibly TRBD2 on 6 matching bases. Germline V gene sequence: CDR1 ENHRY, CDR2 SYGVKD. The CDR3 extends over 15 amino acids. Between the trimmed V and J ends, which lost 6 bases and 0 bases, there was a span of 15 bases. The CDR3 protein is CAISSTSISSYEQYF. The CDR3 bases are TGTGCCATCAGCTCAACTAGCATTAGCTCCTACGAGCAGTACTTC.

This clone appeared once. V and J are TRBV7-2 and TRBJ2-7; 9 bases align to TRBD2. This CDR3 has 16 amino acids. Unmatched junction bases numbered 10, after V lost 5 bases and J lost 2 bases. Germline V gives CDR1 SGHTA, CDR2 FQGNSA. The CDR3 nucleotides are TGTGCCAGCAGCCCCCCGTCTAGCGGGGCCGCCTACGAGCAGTACTTC. Residues: CASSPPSSGAAYEQYF.

This chain links TRBV27 with TRBJ2-3; 11 nucleotides align to TRBD2. The CDR3 consists of 18 residues. V shed 6 bases and J 2 bases; nucleotides not matched to a gene: 13. CDR1 MNHEY and CDR2 SMNVEV come from the germline V gene (reference sequence). This CDR3 reads CASSQKVAGGPHTDTQYF. CDR3 DNA: TGTGCCAGCAGCCAGAAGGTAGCGGGAGGGCCCCACACAGATACGCAGTATTTT.

The V gene is TRBV28, the J gene TRBJ1-2; 9 bases are a match to TRBD1. The trim removed 1 base at V and 6 bases at J, leaving 6 bases unmatched. This CDR3 has 15 amino acids. CDR1 MDHEN and CDR2 SYDVKM come from the germline V gene. In nucleotides, the CDR3 is TGTGCCAGCAGTTTATTTACGGGACAGGGTAATGGCTACACCTTC. Translation: CASSLFTGQGNGYTF.